A selection of T cell receptor beta chains follows, all from one sample in a study of regulatory T cells in long-lasting Graves disease. TCRdb itself ran the multiplex PCR reads through MiXCR, one entry per CDR3 protein. The data show more than 350,000 distinct CDR3 sequences, with around 23% seen just once and approximately 15% held by the top ten. The specimen was peripheral blood mononuclear cells (PBMCs), collected when the disease was refractory, from a patient treated with antithyroid drugs. The receptors here all came from a female donor with Graves disease. Both conserved end residues are part of each CDR3. D genes are given only for firm matches. Expanded clones are given a class, and other clones once, few, many or no size at all.

many TRBJ1-4 - TRBV6-5 CASSYFPGNNEKLFF TGTGCCAGCAGTTACTTTCCCGGGAATAATGAAAAACTGTTTTTT
few TRBJ1-6 - TRBV28 CASRLFPKGSSYNSPLHF TGTGCCAGCAGACTTTTTCCTAAAGGAAGCTCCTATAATTCACCCCTCCACTTT
- TRBJ2-3 TRBD1 TRBV10-3 CAISEPGTGGPDTQYF TGTGCCATCAGTGAGCCCGGGACAGGGGGCCCCGATACGCAGTATTTT
many TRBJ2-2 - TRBV7-3 CASSPEFSDGELFF TGTGCCAGCAGCCCCGAATTCTCGGACGGGGAGCTGTTTTTT
- TRBJ1-1 - TRBV5-4 CASSLPGRTEAFF TGTGCCAGCAGCTTGCCAGGGCGTACTGAAGCTTTCTTT
few TRBJ1-4 - TRBV7-9 CAGHRGDNEKLFF TGTGCCGGCCATCGGGGGGATAATGAAAAACTGTTTTTT
many TRBJ2-7 TRBD1 TRBV29-1 CSVEAPPGQEYF TGCAGCGTTGAAGCCCCGCCGGGACAGGAGTACTTC
few TRBJ1-2 - TRBV5-1 CASRRQDNANYGYTF TGCGCCAGCAGGCGACAGGACAACGCCAACTATGGCTACACCTTC
few TRBJ2-2 TRBD1 TRBV9 CASSSPTGGYGELFF TGTGCCAGCAGCTCCCCGACAGGGGGCTACGGGGAGCTGTTTTTT
many TRBJ2-7 TRBD1 TRBV12-3/TRBV12-4 CASNTQGYTYEQYF TGTGCCAGCAACACACAGGGGTACACCTACGAGCAGTACTTC
many TRBJ2-7 TRBD1 TRBV11-2 CASSLTRDRVGEQYF TGTGCCAGCAGCTTAACTCGGGACAGGGTTGGCGAGCAGTACTTC
few TRBJ2-7 TRBD1 TRBV29-1 CSIEGARDRNYEQYF TGCAGCATTGAAGGCGCCCGGGACAGGAACTACGAGCAGTACTTC
many TRBJ2-7 TRBD1 TRBV7-9 CASSPGTGDEQYF TGTGCCAGCAGCCCGGGGACAGGGGACGAGCAGTACTTC
- TRBJ2-7 TRBD2 TRBV11-2 CASSLEGGRGPGEQYF TGTGCCAGCAGCTTAGAGGGTGGGAGGGGTCCAGGGGAGCAGTACTTC
few TRBJ2-5 - TRBV7-9 CASSDRKETQYF TGTGCCAGCAGCGACCGGAAGGAGACCCAGTACTTC
many TRBJ2-7 TRBD2 TRBV9 CASSPNGGSFSEQYF TGTGCCAGCAGCCCCAATGGCGGGAGTTTCTCCGAGCAGTACTTC
few TRBJ2-2 TRBD1 TRBV7-3 CASSPHRQGNGELFF TGTGCCAGCAGCCCCCACCGACAGGGGAACGGGGAGCTGTTTTTT
many TRBJ2-7 TRBD2 TRBV6-1 CASRRLAVSSYEQYF TGTGCCAGCAGGAGACTAGCGGTAAGCTCCTACGAGCAGTACTTC
few TRBJ2-2 - TRBV25-1 CASRPGTHDTGELFF TGTGCCAGCAGACCCGGGACCCATGACACCGGGGAGCTGTTTTTT
- TRBJ1-3 - TRBV6-4 CASSYKPSTTIYF TGTGCCAGCAGTTACAAACCGTCCACCACCATATATTTT
many TRBJ1-1 - TRBV12-3/TRBV12-4 CASTPQVNTEAFF TGTGCCAGCACCCCTCAAGTGAACACTGAAGCTTTCTTT
many TRBJ2-7 TRBD1 TRBV27 CASSFLTPQGVPLYEQYF TGTGCCAGCAGTTTTCTCACCCCACAGGGGGTTCCCCTCTACGAGCAGTACTTC
many TRBJ1-1 - TRBV2 CASRGDWNTEAFF TGTGCCAGCAGAGGAGATTGGAACACTGAAGCTTTCTTT
- TRBJ1-2 - TRBV6-1 CASSEEWLANYGYTF TGTGCCAGCAGTGAAGAGTGGCTAGCTAACTATGGCTACACCTTC
few TRBJ2-7 - TRBV27 CASSLLGPPSYEQYF TGTGCCAGCAGTTTACTGGGGCCACCCTCCTACGAGCAGTACTTC
- TRBJ1-2 - TRBV28 CVSSPTRGNYGYTF TGTGTCAGCAGCCCAACTAGGGGCAACTATGGCTACACCTTC
many TRBJ1-1 - TRBV30 CAWSWVHGNTEAFF TGTGCCTGGAGTTGGGTACATGGGAACACTGAAGCTTTCTTT
- TRBJ2-2 TRBD2 TRBV20-1 CSARASGSSTGELFF TGCAGTGCTAGAGCTAGCGGGAGTAGCACCGGGGAGCTGTTTTTT
many TRBJ1-4 - TRBV28 CASSLSGNEKLFF TGTGCCAGCAGTTTATCGGGAAATGAAAAACTGTTTTTT
few TRBJ1-1 - TRBV5-8 CASTPWARRGNTEAFF TGTGCCAGCACCCCGTGGGCCAGGCGTGGGAACACTGAAGCTTTCTTT
few TRBJ1-1 - TRBV10-3 CAIRFRQGNTEAFF TGTGCCATCCGCTTTCGCCAGGGTAACACTGAAGCTTTCTTT
many TRBJ1-1 - TRBV28 CASSRGLGAFF TGTGCCAGCAGCCGCGGGCTGGGGGCTTTCTTT
- TRBJ2-7 - TRBV20-1 CSAGASGPMWSYEQYF TGCAGTGCGGGGGCTAGCGGCCCAATGTGGAGTTACGAGCAGTACTTC
many TRBJ2-7 - TRBV2 CASDLLPSYEQYF TGTGCCAGCGATCTTTTACCTTCCTACGAGCAGTACTTC
- TRBJ1-4 TRBD1 TRBV7-9 CANSTRGIDEKLFF TGTGCCAACAGCACCAGGGGGATCGATGAAAAACTGTTTTTT
many TRBJ2-2 TRBD2 TRBV7-9 CASSMPGLAGAGELFF TGTGCCAGCAGCATGCCGGGACTAGCGGGAGCCGGGGAGCTGTTTTTT
many TRBJ1-2 - TRBV29-1 CSVEGVDGYTF TGCAGCGTTGAGGGGGTAGATGGCTACACCTTC
- TRBJ1-4 - TRBV4-2 CASSQEGGAVGLFF TGTGCCAGCAGCCAAGAGGGCGGGGCGGTGGGATTGTTTTTT
many TRBJ2-7 - TRBV15 CATSRVGRSYEQYF TGTGCCACCAGCAGAGTCGGTCGGAGCTACGAGCAGTACTTC
- TRBJ1-1 - TRBV15 CATSRDKTGAEAFF TGTGCCACCAGCAGAGATAAGACCGGGGCTGAAGCTTTCTTT